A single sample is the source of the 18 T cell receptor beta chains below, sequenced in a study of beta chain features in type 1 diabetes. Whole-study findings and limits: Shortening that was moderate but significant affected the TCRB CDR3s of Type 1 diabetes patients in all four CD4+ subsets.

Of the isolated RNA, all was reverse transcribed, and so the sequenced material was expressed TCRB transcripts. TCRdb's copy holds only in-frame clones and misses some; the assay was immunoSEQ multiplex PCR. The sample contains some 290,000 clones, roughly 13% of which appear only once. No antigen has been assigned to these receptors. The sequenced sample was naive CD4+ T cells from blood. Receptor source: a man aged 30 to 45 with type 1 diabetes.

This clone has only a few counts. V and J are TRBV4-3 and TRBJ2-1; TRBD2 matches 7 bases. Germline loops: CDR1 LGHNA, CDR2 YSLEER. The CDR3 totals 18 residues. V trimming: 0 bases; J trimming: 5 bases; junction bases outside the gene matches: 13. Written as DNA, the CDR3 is TGCGCCAGCAGCCAAGATCTTGGCCGAGCGGGACGGGACAATGAGCAGTTCTTC. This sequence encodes CASSQDLGRAGRDNEQFF.

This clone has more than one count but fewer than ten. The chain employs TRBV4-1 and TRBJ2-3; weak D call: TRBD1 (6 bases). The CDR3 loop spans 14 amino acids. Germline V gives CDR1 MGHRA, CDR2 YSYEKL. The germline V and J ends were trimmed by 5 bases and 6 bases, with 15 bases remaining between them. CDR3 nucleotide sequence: TGCGCCAGCAGCGACCGGACAGCCTCGGATACGCAGTATTTT. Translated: CASSDRTASDTQYF.

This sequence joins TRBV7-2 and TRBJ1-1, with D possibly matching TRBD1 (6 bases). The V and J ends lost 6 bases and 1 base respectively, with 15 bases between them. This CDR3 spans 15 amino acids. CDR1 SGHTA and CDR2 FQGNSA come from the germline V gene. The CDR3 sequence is CASRPTPTGNTEAFF. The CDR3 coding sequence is TGTGCCAGCAGGCCAACACCGACAGGGAACACTGAAGCTTTCTTT.

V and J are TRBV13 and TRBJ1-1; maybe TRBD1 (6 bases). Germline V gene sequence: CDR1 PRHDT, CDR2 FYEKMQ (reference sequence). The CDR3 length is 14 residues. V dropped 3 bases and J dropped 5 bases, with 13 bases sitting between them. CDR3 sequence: CASSFLTGRTEAFF. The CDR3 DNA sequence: TGTGCCAGCAGCTTCCTTACAGGGCGGACTGAAGCTTTCTTT. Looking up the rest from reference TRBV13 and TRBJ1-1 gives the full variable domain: AAGVIQSPRHLIKEKRETATLKCYPIPRHDTVYWYQQGPGQDPQFLISFYEKMQSDKGSIPDRFSAQQFSDYHSELNMSSLELGDSALYFCASSFLTGRTEAFFGQGTRLTVV.

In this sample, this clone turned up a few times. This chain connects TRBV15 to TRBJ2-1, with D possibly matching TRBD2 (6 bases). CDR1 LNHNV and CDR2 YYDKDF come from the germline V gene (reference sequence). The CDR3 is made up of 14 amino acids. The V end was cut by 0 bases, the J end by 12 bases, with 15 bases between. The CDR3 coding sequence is TGTGCCACCAGCAGAGATCTGGGGGGTTCCGCGCAGTTCTTC. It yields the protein CATSRDLGGSAQFF.

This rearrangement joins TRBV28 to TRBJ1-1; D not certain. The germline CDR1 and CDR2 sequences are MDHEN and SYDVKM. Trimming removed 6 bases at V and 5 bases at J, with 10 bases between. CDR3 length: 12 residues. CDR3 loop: CASRIGRTEAFF. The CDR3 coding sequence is TGTGCCAGCAGAATCGGGAGGACTGAAGCTTTCTTT. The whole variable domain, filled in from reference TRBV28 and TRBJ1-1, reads DVKVTQSSRYLVKRTGEKVFLECVQDMDHENMFWYRQDPGLGLRLIYFSYDVKMKEKGDIPEGYSVSREKKERFSLILESASTNQTSMYLCASRIGRTEAFFGQGTRLTVV.

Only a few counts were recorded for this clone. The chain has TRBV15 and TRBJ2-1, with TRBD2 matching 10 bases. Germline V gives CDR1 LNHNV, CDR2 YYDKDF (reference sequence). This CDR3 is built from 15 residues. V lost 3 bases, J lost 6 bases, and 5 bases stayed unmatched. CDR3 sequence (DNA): TGTGCCACCAGCAGGAGGGGACTAGCGAGCAATGAGCAGTTCTTC. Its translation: CATSRRGLASNEQFF.

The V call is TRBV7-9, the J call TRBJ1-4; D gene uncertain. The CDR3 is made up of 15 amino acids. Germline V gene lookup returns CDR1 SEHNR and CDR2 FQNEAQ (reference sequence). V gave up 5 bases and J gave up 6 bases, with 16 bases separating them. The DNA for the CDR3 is TGTGCCAGCAGCCCCGACAAGGTGACCCATGAAAAACTGTTTTTT. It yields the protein CASSPDKVTHEKLFF.

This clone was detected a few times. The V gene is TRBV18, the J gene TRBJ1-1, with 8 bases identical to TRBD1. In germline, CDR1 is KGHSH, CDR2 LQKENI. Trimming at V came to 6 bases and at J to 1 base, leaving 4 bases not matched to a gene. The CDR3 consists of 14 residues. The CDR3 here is CASSYRGANTEAFF. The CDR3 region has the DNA TGTGCCAGCTCGTACAGGGGGGCGAACACTGAAGCTTTCTTT.

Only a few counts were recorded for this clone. Here the CDR3 reads CSATGTYGYTF. As DNA, the CDR3 is TGCAGTGCTACTGGCACCTATGGCTACACCTTC. The chain has TRBV20-1 and TRBJ1-2; D remains unclear. Per the germline V gene, CDR1 is DFQATT and CDR2 is SNEGSKA (reference sequence). This CDR3 contains 11 residues. V lost 4 bases and J lost 4, with 7 bases in between.

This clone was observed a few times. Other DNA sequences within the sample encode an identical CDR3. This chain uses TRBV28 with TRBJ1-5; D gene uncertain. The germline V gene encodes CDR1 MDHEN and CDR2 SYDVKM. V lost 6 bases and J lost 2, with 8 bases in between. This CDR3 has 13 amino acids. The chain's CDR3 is CASRNGGNQPQHF. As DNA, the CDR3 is TGTGCCAGCAGGAACGGGGGCAATCAGCCCCAGCATTTT.

CDR3 DNA sequence: TGTGCCAGCAGCTTAGGTCTGGCGGTGATACAAGAGACCCAGTACTTC. It yields the protein CASSLGLAVIQETQYF. The rearrangement links TRBV11-2 to TRBJ2-5; unclear D gene. V lost 1 base, J lost 2 bases, and 14 bases lay in between. The CDR3 runs 16 residues. Per germline, CDR1 SGHAT and CDR2 FQNNGV.

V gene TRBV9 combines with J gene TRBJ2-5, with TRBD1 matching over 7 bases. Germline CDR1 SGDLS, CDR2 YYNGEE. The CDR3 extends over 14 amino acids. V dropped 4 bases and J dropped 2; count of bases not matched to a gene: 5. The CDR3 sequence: CASSHGTVQETQYF. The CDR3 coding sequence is TGTGCCAGCAGCCACGGGACAGTACAAGAGACCCAGTACTTC.

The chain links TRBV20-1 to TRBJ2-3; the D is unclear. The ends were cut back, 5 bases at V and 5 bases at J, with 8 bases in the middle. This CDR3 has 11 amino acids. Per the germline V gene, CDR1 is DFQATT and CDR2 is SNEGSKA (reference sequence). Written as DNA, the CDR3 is TGCAGTGCTCTACTACGAGATACGCAGTATTTT. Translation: CSALLRDTQYF.

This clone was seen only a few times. Here the CDR3 reads CASSPRLDSGANVLTF. The CDR3 nucleotides are TGTGCCAGCAGCCCGCGACTAGACTCTGGGGCCAACGTCCTGACTTTC. The chain carries TRBV9 and TRBJ2-6; possible D gene TRBD2, 6 bases. CDR3 size: 16 residues. V lost 4 bases and J 0 bases, leaving 11 bases between the germline ends. CDR1 SGDLS and CDR2 YYNGEE come from the germline V gene.

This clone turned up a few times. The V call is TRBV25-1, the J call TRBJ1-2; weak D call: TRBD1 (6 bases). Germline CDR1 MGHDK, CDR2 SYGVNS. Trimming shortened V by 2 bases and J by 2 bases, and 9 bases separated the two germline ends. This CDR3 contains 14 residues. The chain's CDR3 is CASSEPGTNYGYTF. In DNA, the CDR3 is TGTGCCAGCAGTGAACCCGGGACAAACTATGGCTACACCTTC.

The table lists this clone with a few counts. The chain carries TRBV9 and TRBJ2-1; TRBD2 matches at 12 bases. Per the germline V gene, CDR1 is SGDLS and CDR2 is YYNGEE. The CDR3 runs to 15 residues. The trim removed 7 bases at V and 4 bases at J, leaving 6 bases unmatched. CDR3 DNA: TGTGCCAGCGGGACGACTAGCGGGAGTTACAATGAGCAGTTCTTC. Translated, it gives CASGTTSGSYNEQFF.

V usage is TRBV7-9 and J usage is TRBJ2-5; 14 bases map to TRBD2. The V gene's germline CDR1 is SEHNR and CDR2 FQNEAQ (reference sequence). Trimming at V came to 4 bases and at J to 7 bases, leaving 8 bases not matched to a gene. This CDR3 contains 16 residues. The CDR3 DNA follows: TGTGCCAGCAGCTCTATGGGACTAGCGGGAGTGTGGACCCAGTACTTC. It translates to CASSSMGLAGVWTQYF.